The clone carrying this T cell receptor beta chain was observed at least ten times. These data are taken from a study of T cells in Graves' hyperthyroidism and ophthalmopathy. Background on the study: Once the initial diagnosis was made, peripheral blood was obtained before any treatment.

V dropped 4 bases and J dropped 1; count of bases not matched to a gene: 3. This CDR3 has 14 residues. Germline CDR1 reads SGHRS; CDR2 reads YFSETQ. Authors of the study amplified TCR beta CDR3 regions from RNA transcripts. A first-round RT-PCR of the TCR CDR3 used the HTBI primer set. TCRdb analysed the multiplex PCR reads with MiXCR anew, one entry per CDR3 protein. The sample records 400,000 or so distinct CDR3 sequences, about 14% being singletons. V and J are TRBV5-1 and TRBJ2-3; 7 positions match TRBD1. The source material was blood. This TCR was sampled from a middle-aged man with Graves' ophthalmopathy. The CDR3 DNA follows: TGCGCCAGCAGCGGAACAGGGGGCACAGATACGCAGTATTTT. It codes for CASSGTGGTDTQYF.